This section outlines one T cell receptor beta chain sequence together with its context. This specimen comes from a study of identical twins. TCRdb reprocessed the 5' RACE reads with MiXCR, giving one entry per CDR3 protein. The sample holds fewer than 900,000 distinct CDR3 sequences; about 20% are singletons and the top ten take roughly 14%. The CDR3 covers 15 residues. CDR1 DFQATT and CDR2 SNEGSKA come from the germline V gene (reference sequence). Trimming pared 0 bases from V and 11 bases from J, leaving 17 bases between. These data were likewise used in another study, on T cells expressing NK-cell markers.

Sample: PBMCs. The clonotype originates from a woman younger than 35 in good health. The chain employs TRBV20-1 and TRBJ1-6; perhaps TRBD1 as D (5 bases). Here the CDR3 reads CSARDTGTMIPPLHF. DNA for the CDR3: TGCAGTGCTAGAGACACCGGGACTATGATCCCACCCCTCCACTTT.